One sample yielded the 30 T cell receptor beta chains listed below, sequenced in a study of cytomegalovirus exposure and HLA in healthy donors. PCR was performed using 60 Vbeta and 13 Jbeta primers. Only in-frame clones appear in the TCRdb table, and some are missing; sequencing was by immunoSEQ multiplex PCR. The data hold 80,000 or so clones, with around 70% observed a single time. Sequenced material: PBMCs. The origin of the receptors is a young man in good health and CMV-seropositive.

The CDR3 here is CASIAGPLGGGELFF. CDR3 DNA sequence: TGTGCCAGCATAGCGGGACCTCTCGGGGGCGGGGAGCTGTTTTTT. The chain joins TRBV2 to TRBJ2-2, with 8 bases identical to TRBD2. Trimming cost V 7 bases and J 7 bases; bases outside gene matches: 11. This CDR3 region has 15 residues. Germline V gene lookup returns CDR1 SNHLY and CDR2 FYNNEI.

This clone was seen only a few times. The chain couples TRBV6-1 to TRBJ1-3; 7 bases are a match to TRBD1. Germline V CDR1 and CDR2: MNHNS, SASEGT. The ends lost 3 bases at V and 4 bases at J; junction bases unmatched: 3. The CDR3 length is 14 residues. The CDR3, as DNA: TGTGCCAGCAGTGACCCGACAGGGGGAAACACCATATATTTT. It translates to CASSDPTGGNTIYF.

The chain is built from TRBV5-5 and TRBJ1-5; maybe TRBD1 (6 bases). The CDR3 totals 15 residues. In germline, CDR1 is SGHKS, CDR2 YYEKEE (reference sequence). V was pared by 1 base and J by 6 bases, with 14 bases between. CDR3 protein: CASSLRGGPGQPQHF. The CDR3 nucleotides read TGTGCCAGCAGCTTGAGGGGGGGCCCCGGTCAGCCCCAGCATTTT.

The J gene is TRBJ1-1, the V gene TRBV7-9, with D possibly TRBD1 on 6 matching bases. The CDR3 runs to 12 residues. The ends were cut back, 6 bases at V and 7 bases at J, with 12 bases in the middle. Germline loops: CDR1 SEHNR, CDR2 FQNEAQ (reference sequence). The CDR3 protein is CASSIGGNEAFF. CDR3 nucleotides: TGTGCCAGCAGTATAGGGGGTAATGAAGCTTTCTTT. The full variable domain, completed using reference TRBV7-9 and TRBJ1-1, is DTGVSQNPRHKITKRGQNVTFRCDPISEHNRLYWYRQTLGQGPEFLTYFQNEAQLEKSRLLSDRFSAERPKGSFSTLEIQRTEQGDSAMYLCASSIGGNEAFFGQGTRLTVV.

The chain links TRBV1 to TRBJ2-1; the D call TRBD2 from the table was never checked on the DNA. TRBV1 represents a pseudogene. CDR3 size: 16 residues. The CDR3 protein is CTSSRRGLATHNEQFF. CDR3 coding DNA: TGCACCAGCAGCCGCCGGGGACTAGCGACACACAATGAGCAGTTCTTC.

The chain recombines TRBV19 with TRBJ2-7; 8 nucleotides agree with TRBD1. Germline assignment: CDR1 LNHDA and CDR2 SQIVND (reference sequence). CDR3 size: 14 residues. The junction had 5 bases not matched to a gene; V was cut back by 5 bases and J by 2 bases. CDR3 in amino acids: CASSRGQGAYEQYF. Written as DNA, the CDR3 is TGTGCCAGTAGTCGCGGACAGGGAGCCTACGAGCAGTACTTC.

V usage is TRBV30 and J usage is TRBJ1-4; 7 bases match TRBD1. The CDR3 covers 14 residues. Trimming cost V 3 bases and J 5 bases; bases outside gene matches: 6. The germline V gene encodes CDR1 GTSNPN and CDR2 SVGIG (reference sequence). The CDR3 DNA reads as TGTGCCTGGAGACGCGGGACAGCGAATGAAAAACTGTTTTTT. The encoded protein is CAWRRGTANEKLFF. Full variable domain (remainder filled in from reference TRBV30 and TRBJ1-4): SQTIHQWPATLVQPVGSPLSLECTVEGTSNPNLYWYRQAAGRGLQLLFYSVGIGQISSEVPQNLSASRPQDRQFILSSKKLLLSDSGFYLCAWRRGTANEKLFFGSGTQLSVL.

CDR3 nucleotides: TGTGCCAGCAGCTACTACTCCGGGACACAAAACACCGGGGAGCTGTTTTTT. Translated, it gives CASSYYSGTQNTGELFF. V usage is TRBV5-6 and J usage is TRBJ2-2, with a tentative D call TRBD1 (6 bases). V dropped 3 bases and J dropped 2 bases, with 17 bases sitting between them. CDR3 length: 17 amino acids. Germline assignment: CDR1 SGHDT and CDR2 YYEEEE.

The sample holds a few counts of this clone. The rearrangement uses TRBV30 and TRBJ2-5, with D unresolved. V dropped 2 bases and J dropped 5 bases, with 9 bases sitting between them. Looked up from germline, CDR1 is GTSNPN and CDR2 is SVGIG (reference sequence). The CDR3 is 12 amino acids. CDR3 protein: CAWSIVPETQYF. The CDR3 DNA reads TGTGCCTGGAGTATAGTTCCGGAGACCCAGTACTTC.

V and J are TRBV6-1 and TRBJ2-7; TRBD2 aligns across 9 bases. The CDR3 has 15 amino acids. After removal of 7 bases from V and 1 base from J, the junction contained 8 bases not matched to a gene. Germline V gene lookup returns CDR1 MNHNS and CDR2 SASEGT. The chain's CDR3 is CASTPGTSRSYEQYF. CDR3 sequence (DNA): TGTGCCAGCACCCCAGGGACTAGCAGATCCTACGAGCAGTACTTC.

This clone was seen only once. This chain joins TRBV6-1 and TRBJ2-6, with D possibly TRBD2 on 6 matching bases. This CDR3 is built from 15 residues. The V gene's germline CDR1 is MNHNS and CDR2 SASEGT. V shed 3 bases and J shed 4 bases, with 10 bases lying between them. The CDR3, as DNA: TGTGCCAGCAGTGAGGGACTCTCGGGGGCCAACGTCCTGACTTTC. It codes for CASSEGLSGANVLTF.

This chain connects TRBV13 to TRBJ1-1; a weak D match, TRBD1 (6 bases). The length of the CDR3 is 13 residues. The germline V and J ends were trimmed by 5 bases and 4 bases, with 11 bases remaining between them. From germline, CDR1 is PRHDT and CDR2 FYEKMQ (reference sequence). The DNA of the CDR3 is TGTGCCAGCAGCCCTACAGGGTTCACTGAAGCTTTCTTT. Residues: CASSPTGFTEAFF.

J is TRBJ1-5 and V is TRBV2; a possible D gene is TRBD1 (5 bases). The V gene lost 0 bases and the J gene lost 4 bases, with 13 bases spanning the gap. The CDR3 spans 16 residues. Germline V gene sequence: CDR1 SNHLY, CDR2 FYNNEI. CDR3 in DNA: TGTGCCAGCAGTGAAGCTCCGTCCAGGGAAAATCAGCCCCAGCATTTT. This codes for CASSEAPSRENQPQHF.

The J gene is TRBJ2-7, the V gene TRBV7-9; D might be TRBD2 (6 bases). The germline V and J ends were trimmed by 5 bases and 5 bases, with 16 bases remaining between them. There are 14 residues in the CDR3. Per the germline V gene, CDR1 is SEHNR and CDR2 is FQNEAQ (reference sequence). CDR3 sequence reads: CASSPRRDFNEQYF. CDR3 DNA: TGTGCCAGCAGCCCCCGGCGGGACTTCAACGAGCAGTACTTC.

V usage is TRBV2 and J usage is TRBJ2-2; 9 bases agree with TRBD2. The V gene end was trimmed by 3 bases and the J gene end by 2 bases; junction bases not matched to a gene: 4. Germline lookup yields CDR1 SNHLY and CDR2 FYNNEI. The CDR3 is 16 amino acids. CDR3: CASSDLSGRNTGELFF. CDR3 bases: TGTGCCAGCAGTGATCTTAGCGGGAGAAACACCGGGGAGCTGTTTTTT.

The rearrangement joins TRBV7-6 to TRBJ2-5; perhaps TRBD2 as D (6 bases). This CDR3 contains 16 residues. Germline lookup yields CDR1 SGHVS and CDR2 FNYEAQ. Trimming pared 0 bases from V and 2 bases from J, leaving 13 bases between. CDR3 loop: CASSLAPWGVQETQYF. The DNA for the CDR3 is TGTGCCAGCAGCTTAGCTCCCTGGGGGGTTCAAGAGACCCAGTACTTC.

This chain links TRBV4-1 with TRBJ2-1; possible D gene TRBD1, 5 bases. Germline V CDR1 and CDR2: MGHRA, YSYEKL. V was pared by 5 bases and J by 8 bases, with 13 bases between. This CDR3 region has 13 residues. As DNA, the CDR3 is TGCGCCAGCAGCTACGATAGGGGCTATGAGCAGTTCTTC. Protein sequence: CASSYDRGYEQFF.

There are a few counts of this clone. This chain links TRBV27 with TRBJ1-6; TRBD1 matches 7 bases. There are 15 residues in the CDR3. Germline CDR1 and CDR2: MNHEY and SMNVEV (reference sequence). J gave up 10 bases and V 4 bases, and 10 bases lay outside the gene matches. The CDR3 nucleotides are TGTGCCAGCAGTTCACCGACAGGGTATAGGTCACCCCTCCACTTT. This sequence encodes CASSSPTGYRSPLHF.

V gene TRBV2 combines with J gene TRBJ1-2; perhaps TRBD1 as D (6 bases). This CDR3 has 13 residues. CDR1 is SNHLY, CDR2 FYNNEI, per germline. V lost 4 bases to trimming and J lost 8 bases, with 14 bases between them. This CDR3 is CASSVRQGLGYTF. The DNA for the CDR3 is TGTGCCAGCAGTGTTAGGCAGGGGTTGGGCTACACCTTC.

The chain recombines TRBV5-1 with TRBJ1-1; D remains unclear. Trimming took 5 bases from V and 1 from J, leaving 12 bases between them. Germline assignment: CDR1 SGHRS and CDR2 YFSETQ. The CDR3 has 14 residues. The CDR3, as DNA: TGCGCCAGCAGACCGGTGGGAGAGAACACTGAAGCTTTCTTT. As protein: CASRPVGENTEAFF.

The table lists this clone with a count of one. This chain connects TRBV18 to TRBJ1-1; D is unclear. CDR3 length: 14 residues. V lost 3 bases and J 1 base, leaving 9 bases between the germline ends. From germline, CDR1 is KGHSH and CDR2 LQKENI. In DNA, the CDR3 is TGTGCCAGCTCACCGGGTGGGCAGAACACTGAAGCTTTCTTT. This translates into CASSPGGQNTEAFF.

V and J are TRBV5-1 and TRBJ2-2, with 8 bases fitting TRBD2. V lost 5 bases to trimming and J lost 0 bases; unmatched junction nucleotides: 21. Germline V CDR1 and CDR2: SGHRS, YFSETQ. The CDR3 covers 21 residues. The CDR3 DNA reads as TGCGCCAGCAGTCCTTATTTGATGGCCCAGCGGGGGCCCACGAACACCGGGGAGCTGTTTTTT. It yields the protein CASSPYLMAQRGPTNTGELFF.

The V gene is TRBV10-3, the J gene TRBJ2-7; D call uncertain. The V gene lost 4 bases and the J gene lost 0 bases, with 10 bases spanning the gap. In germline, CDR1 is ENHRY, CDR2 SYGVKD. There are 14 residues in the CDR3. The CDR3: CAISGRYSSYEQYF. CDR3 coding DNA: TGTGCCATCAGTGGAAGGTACAGCTCCTACGAGCAGTACTTC.

This chain links TRBV6-1 with TRBJ1-5; D remains ambiguous. The germline CDR1 and CDR2 sequences are MNHNS and SASEGT. The CDR3 covers 13 residues. V dropped 8 bases and J dropped 3 bases, with 11 bases sitting between them. The CDR3 sequence is CASSEVDNQPQHF. Here the CDR3 DNA reads TGTGCCAGCTCGGAGGTTGACAATCAGCCCCAGCATTTT.

V gene TRBV30 combines with J gene TRBJ2-5, with 14 bases that match TRBD2. Germline V gene lookup returns CDR1 GTSNPN and CDR2 SVGIG (reference sequence). V shed 3 bases, J shed 3 bases, and the junction held 3 bases outside the gene matches. The CDR3 sequence is 15 residues long. This CDR3 is CAWSAGLAGEETQYF. In DNA form, the CDR3 reads TGTGCCTGGAGCGCGGGACTAGCGGGAGAAGAGACCCAGTACTTC.

The rearrangement joins TRBV28 to TRBJ1-6; D might be TRBD1 (5 bases). The germline V gene has CDR1 MDHEN and CDR2 SYDVKM. This CDR3 is built from 15 residues. The ends were cut back, 7 bases at V and 4 bases at J, with 14 bases in the middle. CDR3 residues: CASNLRGYYNSPLHF. The CDR3 nucleotides are TGTGCCAGCAATCTCCGGGGGTATTATAATTCACCCCTCCACTTT. Combining the CDR3 with reference TRBV28 and TRBJ1-6 gives the whole variable domain DVKVTQSSRYLVKRTGEKVFLECVQDMDHENMFWYRQDPGLGLRLIYFSYDVKMKEKGDIPEGYSVSREKKERFSLILESASTNQTSMYLCASNLRGYYNSPLHFGNGTRLTVT.

V gene TRBV19 combines with J gene TRBJ2-1; 7 positions agree with TRBD1. The junction had 11 bases not matched to a gene; V was cut back by 6 bases and J by 6 bases. Germline assignment: CDR1 LNHDA and CDR2 SQIVND (reference sequence). The CDR3 length is 15 residues. The CDR3 here is CASRMIEAGGNEQFF. CDR3 in DNA: TGTGCCAGTAGAATGATAGAGGCAGGGGGCAATGAGCAGTTCTTC.

This clone was found a few times. This chain's CDR3 is CASSSTGAISYEQYF. CDR3 coding DNA: TGTGCCAGCAGCTCCACAGGGGCCATCTCTTACGAGCAGTACTTC. The chain couples TRBV7-9 to TRBJ2-7, with 7 positions matching TRBD1. The CDR3 runs to 15 residues. The junction had 10 bases not matched to a gene; V was cut back by 4 bases and J by 4 bases. CDR1 SEHNR and CDR2 FQNEAQ come from the germline V gene (reference sequence).

This chain joins TRBV7-3 and TRBJ2-3, with D perhaps matching TRBD1 (6 bases). The germline V gene has CDR1 SGHTA and CDR2 FQGTGA. This CDR3 has 16 residues. Trimming pared 5 bases from V and 1 base from J, leaving 16 bases between. This CDR3 is CASSPRGNPRTDTQYF. In nucleotides, the CDR3 is TGTGCCAGCAGCCCCAGGGGAAACCCCCGCACAGATACGCAGTATTTT.

The V and J genes are TRBV5-6 and TRBJ2-7, with D possibly TRBD2 on 6 matching bases. Germline V gene data show CDR1 as SGHDT and CDR2 as YYEEEE. V was clipped by 0 bases and J by 0 bases, with 10 bases between them. The length of the CDR3 is 15 residues. CDR3 sequence: CASSLVGGGSYEQYF. The CDR3 DNA reads as TGTGCCAGCAGCTTGGTGGGGGGTGGCTCCTACGAGCAGTACTTC.